This TCR beta chain was captured by sequencing in a study of blood T cell repertoires in COVID-19. Turning to the study itself: The study drew acute and convalescent COVID-19 samples from the United States, Italy and Spain. The cDNA or gDNA used as material had been derived from T cells, B-cell-depleted T cells, or PBMCs.

In the study's own analysis: Using reference gene primer amplification, nucleated cell counts were estimated. Repertoires were generated with immunoSEQ multiplex PCR, while TCRdb's copy carries only in-frame clones and drops some. Clone size and V and J calls were adopted from that table, with D and trimming inferred from the DNA. The sample records around 140,000 clones, roughly three quarters being singletons. This CDR3 contains 18 residues. V dropped 5 bases and J dropped 3 bases, with 26 bases sitting between them. Germline V CDR1 and CDR2: SGHKS, YYEKEE (reference sequence). Sequencing was done on a sample of peripheral blood. The chain couples TRBV5-5 to TRBJ1-1; a possible D gene is TRBD1 (6 bases). The TCR was taken from a woman aged 70-85 years with acute or convalescent COVID-19. This CDR3 reads CASRQHFAASQGHTEAFF. For the CDR3, the DNA is TGTGCCAGCAGACAACATTTTGCCGCTTCACAGGGTCACACTGAAGCTTTCTTT.